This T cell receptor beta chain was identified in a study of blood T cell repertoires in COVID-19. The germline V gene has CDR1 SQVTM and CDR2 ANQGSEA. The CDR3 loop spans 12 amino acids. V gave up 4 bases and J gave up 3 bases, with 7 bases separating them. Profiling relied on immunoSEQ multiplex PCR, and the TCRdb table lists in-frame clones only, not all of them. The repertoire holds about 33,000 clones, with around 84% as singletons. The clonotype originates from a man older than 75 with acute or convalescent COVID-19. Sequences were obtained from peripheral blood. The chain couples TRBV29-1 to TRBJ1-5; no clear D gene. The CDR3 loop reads CSVGGPNQPQHF. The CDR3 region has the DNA TGCAGCGTTGGAGGGCCCAATCAGCCCCAGCATTTT. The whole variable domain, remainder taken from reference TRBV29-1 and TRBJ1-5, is SAVISQKPSRDICQRGTSLTIQCQVDSQVTMMFWYRQQPGQSLTLIATANQGSEATYESGFVIDKFPISRPNLTFSTLTVSNMSPEDSSIYLCSVGGPNQPQHFGDGTRLSIL.